Presented here are 8 T cell receptor beta chains from one specimen sequenced in a study of T cell changes during pregnancy in multiple sclerosis. Generated by immunoSEQ multiplex PCR, the TCRdb table keeps only in-frame clones and is missing some. This table holds about 79,000 clones, around 90% found once. The sample was CD4+ T cells from peripheral blood mononuclear cells, taken in the second trimester of pregnancy. All receptors come from a female donor with multiple sclerosis, enrolled in a pregnancy study.

A single count supports this clone. The chain joins TRBV7-8 to TRBJ2-5; 8 nucleotides agree with TRBD2. The CDR3 length is 16 residues. Looked up from germline, CDR1 is SGHVS and CDR2 is FQNEAQ. J gave up 5 bases and V 3 bases, and 11 bases lay outside the gene matches. CDR3 nucleotide sequence: TGTGCCAGCAGCTTCTCTTCCGGGGGGGCAGTGGAGACCCAGTACTTC. Its translation: CASSFSSGGAVETQYF.

This clone was counted a single time. The chain uses TRBV4-3 and TRBJ2-5; the D is unclear. V was pared by 1 base and J by 1 base, with 7 bases between. This CDR3 comprises 14 residues. Germline CDR1 reads LGHNA; CDR2 reads YSLEER. The CDR3 bases are TGCGCCAGCAGCCAAGTGGCTTTCCAAGAGACCCAGTACTTC. Protein: CASSQVAFQETQYF.

On this clone: The junction departs from the called germline gene at one end, perhaps through a read error. V and J are TRBV7-7 and TRBJ2-7; 9 bases line up with TRBD1. This CDR3 region has 15 residues. The germline gives CDR1 SSHAT, CDR2 FNYEAQ (reference sequence). The DNA for the CDR3 is TGTGCTAGCAGCCCTAGTTTGGACAGGGGAGGAGAGCAGTACTTC. Its protein is CASSPSLDRGGEQYF.

This clone appeared a single time. The chain joins TRBV29-1 to TRBJ2-1; 9 nucleotides align to TRBD1. Germline lookup yields CDR1 SQVTM and CDR2 ANQGSEA. J gave up 6 bases and V 4 bases, and 7 bases lay outside the gene matches. This CDR3 region has 14 residues. As DNA, the CDR3 is TGCAGCGTTGGCACCGGGACAGGGCTCAATGAGCAGTTCTTC. Encoded protein: CSVGTGTGLNEQFF.

The CDR3 loop reads CASSLAGKSNTEAFF. CDR3 DNA: TGTGCCAGCTCACTGGCAGGGAAGTCGAACACTGAAGCTTTCTTT. This chain uses TRBV18 with TRBJ1-1; tentatively, D is TRBD1 (5 bases). The CDR3 runs to 15 residues. Germline assignment: CDR1 KGHSH and CDR2 LQKENI. With 4 bases removed from V and 1 base from J, the gap between germline ends came to 13 bases.

This chain connects TRBV28 to TRBJ2-1; TRBD1 agrees at 10 bases. Germline lookup yields CDR1 MDHEN and CDR2 SYDVKM. The CDR3 extends over 15 amino acids. V lost 6 bases, J lost 6 bases, and 8 bases stayed unmatched. The CDR3 nucleotides are TGTGCCAGCAGACCGCGTCGGGACAGGGGCAATGAGCAGTTCTTC. Encoded protein: CASRPRRDRGNEQFF.

This clone was counted a single time. The V gene is TRBV28, the J gene TRBJ1-6; a weak D match, TRBD1 (6 bases). The CDR3 extends over 16 amino acids. Germline-derived CDR1 and CDR2 are MDHEN and SYDVKM. Between the trimmed V and J ends, which lost 3 bases and 5 bases, there was a span of 14 bases. The DNA of the CDR3 is TGTGCCAGCAGTTTGGCTCGACAGGATAATAATTCACCCCTCCACTTT. Translating it yields CASSLARQDNNSPLHF.

The chain carries TRBV30 and TRBJ1-1, with a tentative D call TRBD1 (5 bases). This CDR3 is 15 amino acids long. Deletions cut 7 bases from V and 4 bases from J, with 22 bases between. Germline V gene lookup returns CDR1 GTSNPN and CDR2 SVGIG (reference sequence). Here the CDR3 reads CASRGGIMGGTEAFF. The CDR3 DNA sequence: TGTGCCTCGCGGGGGGGTATAATGGGGGGCACTGAAGCTTTCTTT.